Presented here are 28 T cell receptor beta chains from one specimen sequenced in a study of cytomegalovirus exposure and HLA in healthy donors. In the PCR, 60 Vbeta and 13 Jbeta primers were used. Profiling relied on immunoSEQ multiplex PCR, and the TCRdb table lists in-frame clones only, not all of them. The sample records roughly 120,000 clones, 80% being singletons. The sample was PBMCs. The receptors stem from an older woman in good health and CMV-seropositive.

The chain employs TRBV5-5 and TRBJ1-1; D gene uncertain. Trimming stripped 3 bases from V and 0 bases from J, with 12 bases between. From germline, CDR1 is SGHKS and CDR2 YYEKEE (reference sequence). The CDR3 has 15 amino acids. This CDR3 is CASSSYGGVNTEAFF. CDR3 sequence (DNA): TGTGCCAGCAGCTCATATGGCGGGGTGAACACTGAAGCTTTCTTT.

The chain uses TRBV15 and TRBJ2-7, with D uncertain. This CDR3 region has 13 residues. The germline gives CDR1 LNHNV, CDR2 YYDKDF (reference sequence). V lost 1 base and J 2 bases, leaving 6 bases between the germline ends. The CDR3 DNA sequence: TGTGCCACCAGCAGAGGGGCGACCTACGAGCAGTACTTC. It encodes CATSRGATYEQYF. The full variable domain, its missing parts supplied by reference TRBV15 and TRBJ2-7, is DAMVIQNPRYQVTQFGKPVTLSCSQTLNHNVMYWYQQKSSQAPKLLFHYYDKDFNNEADTPDNFQSRRPNTSFCFLDIRSPGLGDTAMYLCATSRGATYEQYFGPGTRLTVT.

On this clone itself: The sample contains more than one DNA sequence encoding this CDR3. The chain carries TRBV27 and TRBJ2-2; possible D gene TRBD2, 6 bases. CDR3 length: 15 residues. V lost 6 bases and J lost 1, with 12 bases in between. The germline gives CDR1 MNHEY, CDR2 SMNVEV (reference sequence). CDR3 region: CASSLRGGNTGELFF. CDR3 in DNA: TGTGCCAGCAGCCTAAGGGGAGGGAACACCGGGGAGCTGTTTTTT.

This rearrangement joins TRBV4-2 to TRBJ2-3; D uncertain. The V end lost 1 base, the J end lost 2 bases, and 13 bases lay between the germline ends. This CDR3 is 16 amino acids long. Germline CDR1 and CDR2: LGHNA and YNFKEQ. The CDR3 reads CASSQGLSATTDTQYF. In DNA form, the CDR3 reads TGTGCCAGCAGCCAAGGATTATCTGCTACCACAGATACGCAGTATTTT.

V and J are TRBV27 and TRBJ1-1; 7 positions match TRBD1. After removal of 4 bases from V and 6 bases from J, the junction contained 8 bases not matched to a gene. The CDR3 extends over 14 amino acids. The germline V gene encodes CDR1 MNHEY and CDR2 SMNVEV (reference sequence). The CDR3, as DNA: TGTGCCAGCAGTTCACCCCGGGACAGCCCTGAAGCTTTCTTT. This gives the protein CASSSPRDSPEAFF.

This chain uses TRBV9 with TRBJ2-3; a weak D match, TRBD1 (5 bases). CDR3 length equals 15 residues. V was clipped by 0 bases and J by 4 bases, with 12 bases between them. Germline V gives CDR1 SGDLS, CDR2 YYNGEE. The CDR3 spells CASSVGPARADTQYF. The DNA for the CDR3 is TGTGCCAGCAGCGTAGGCCCAGCCAGGGCAGATACGCAGTATTTT.

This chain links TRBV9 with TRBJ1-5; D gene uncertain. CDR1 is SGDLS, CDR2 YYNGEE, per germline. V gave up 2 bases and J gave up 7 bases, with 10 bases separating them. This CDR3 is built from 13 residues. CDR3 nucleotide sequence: TGTGCCAGCAGCGTTAGTAGTTCGCAGCCCCAGCATTTT. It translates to CASSVSSSQPQHF.

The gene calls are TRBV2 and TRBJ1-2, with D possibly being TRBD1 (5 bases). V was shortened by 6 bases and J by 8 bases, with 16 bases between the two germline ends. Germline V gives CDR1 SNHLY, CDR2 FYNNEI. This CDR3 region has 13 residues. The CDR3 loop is CASSGDSFWGYTF. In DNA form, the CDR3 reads TGTGCCAGCAGCGGGGACTCGTTTTGGGGCTACACCTTC. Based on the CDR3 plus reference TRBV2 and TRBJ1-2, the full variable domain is EPEVTQTPSHQVTQMGQEVILRCVPISNHLYFYWYRQILGQKVEFLVSFYNNEISEKSEIFDDQFSVERPDGSNFTLKIRSTKLEDSAMYFCASSGDSFWGYTFGSGTRLTVV.

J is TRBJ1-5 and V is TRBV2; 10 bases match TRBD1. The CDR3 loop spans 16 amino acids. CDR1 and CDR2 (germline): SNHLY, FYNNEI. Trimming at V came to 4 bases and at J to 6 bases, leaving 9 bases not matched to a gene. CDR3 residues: CASSGPRTGGPQPQHF. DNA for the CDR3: TGTGCCAGCAGTGGCCCCCGGACAGGGGGACCTCAGCCCCAGCATTTT. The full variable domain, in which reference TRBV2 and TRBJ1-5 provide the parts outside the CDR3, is EPEVTQTPSHQVTQMGQEVILRCVPISNHLYFYWYRQILGQKVEFLVSFYNNEISEKSEIFDDQFSVERPDGSNFTLKIRSTKLEDSAMYFCASSGPRTGGPQPQHFGDGTRLSIL.

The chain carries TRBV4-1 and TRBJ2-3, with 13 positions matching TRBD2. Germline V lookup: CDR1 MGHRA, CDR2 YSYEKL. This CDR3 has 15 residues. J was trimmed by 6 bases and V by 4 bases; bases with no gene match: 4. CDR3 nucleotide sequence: TGCGCCAGCAGCCCGCGGACTAGCGGGAGCGATACGCAGTATTTT. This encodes CASSPRTSGSDTQYF.

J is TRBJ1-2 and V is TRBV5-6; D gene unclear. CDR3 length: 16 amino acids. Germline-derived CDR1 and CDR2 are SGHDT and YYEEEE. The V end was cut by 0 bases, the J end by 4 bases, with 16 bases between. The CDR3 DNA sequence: TGTGCCAGCAGCTTGGGTGGTGTTGGCCTTATCTATGGCTACACCTTC. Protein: CASSLGGVGLIYGYTF.

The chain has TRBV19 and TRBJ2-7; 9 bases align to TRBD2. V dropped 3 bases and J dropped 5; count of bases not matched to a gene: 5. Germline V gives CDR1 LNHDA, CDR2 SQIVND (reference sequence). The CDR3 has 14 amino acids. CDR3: CASSMVAGVDEQYF. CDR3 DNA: TGTGCCAGTAGTATGGTAGCGGGAGTTGACGAGCAGTACTTC.

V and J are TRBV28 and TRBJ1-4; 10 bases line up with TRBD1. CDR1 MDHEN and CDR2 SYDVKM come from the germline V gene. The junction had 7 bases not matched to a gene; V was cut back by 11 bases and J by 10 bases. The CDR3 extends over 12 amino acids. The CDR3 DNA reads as TGTGCCTTTGGGGACAGGGGTGGAAAACTGTTTTTT. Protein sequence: CAFGDRGGKLFF. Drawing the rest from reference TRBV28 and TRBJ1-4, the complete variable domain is DVKVTQSSRYLVKRTGEKVFLECVQDMDHENMFWYRQDPGLGLRLIYFSYDVKMKEKGDIPEGYSVSREKKERFSLILESASTNQTSMYLCAFGDRGGKLFFGSGTQLSVL.

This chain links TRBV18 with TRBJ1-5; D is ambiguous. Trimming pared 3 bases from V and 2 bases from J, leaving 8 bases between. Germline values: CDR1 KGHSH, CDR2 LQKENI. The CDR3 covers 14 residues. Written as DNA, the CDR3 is TGTGCCAGCTCACCGGGGAGAGGCAATCAGCCCCAGCATTTT. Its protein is CASSPGRGNQPQHF.

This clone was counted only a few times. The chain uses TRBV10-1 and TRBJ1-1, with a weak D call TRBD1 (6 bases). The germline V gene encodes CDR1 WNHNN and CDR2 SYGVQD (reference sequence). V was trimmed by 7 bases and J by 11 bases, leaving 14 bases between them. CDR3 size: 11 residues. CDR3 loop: CASTRTGFAFF. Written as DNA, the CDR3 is TGCGCCAGCACTCGAACAGGGTTCGCTTTCTTT.

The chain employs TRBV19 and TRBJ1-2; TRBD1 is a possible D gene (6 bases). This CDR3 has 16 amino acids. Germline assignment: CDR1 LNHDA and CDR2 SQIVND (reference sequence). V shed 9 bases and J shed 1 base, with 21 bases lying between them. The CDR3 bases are TGTGCCAGCACAGGGTCGATGTTAGGGGTTAACTATGGCTACACCTTC. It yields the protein CASTGSMLGVNYGYTF.

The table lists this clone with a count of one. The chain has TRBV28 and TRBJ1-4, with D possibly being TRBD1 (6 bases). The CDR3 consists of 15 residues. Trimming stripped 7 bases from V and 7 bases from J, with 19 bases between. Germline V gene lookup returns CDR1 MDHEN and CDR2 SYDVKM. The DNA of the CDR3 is TGTGCCAGCAAGGGGGGGGACGGGGGGAGTGAAAAACTGTTTTTT. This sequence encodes CASKGGDGGSEKLFF.

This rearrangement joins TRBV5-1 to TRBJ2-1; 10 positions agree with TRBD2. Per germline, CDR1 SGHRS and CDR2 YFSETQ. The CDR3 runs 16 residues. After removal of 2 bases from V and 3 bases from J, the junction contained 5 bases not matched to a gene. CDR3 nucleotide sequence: TGCGCCAGCAGCTTATCCCGGACTAGCGGCTACAATGAGCAGTTCTTC. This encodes CASSLSRTSGYNEQFF.

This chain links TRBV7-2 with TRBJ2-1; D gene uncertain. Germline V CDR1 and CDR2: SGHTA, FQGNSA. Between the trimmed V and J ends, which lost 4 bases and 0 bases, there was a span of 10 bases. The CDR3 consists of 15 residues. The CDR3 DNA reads TGTGCCAGCAGCTCCCTAGTGAGCTCCTACAATGAGCAGTTCTTC. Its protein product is CASSSLVSSYNEQFF.

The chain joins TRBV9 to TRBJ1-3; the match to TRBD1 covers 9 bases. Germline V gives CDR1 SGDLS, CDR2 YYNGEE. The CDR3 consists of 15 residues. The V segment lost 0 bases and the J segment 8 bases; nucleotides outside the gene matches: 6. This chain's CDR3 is CASSVEGQGWDTIYF. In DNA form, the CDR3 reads TGTGCCAGCAGCGTAGAGGGACAGGGTTGGGACACCATATATTTT.

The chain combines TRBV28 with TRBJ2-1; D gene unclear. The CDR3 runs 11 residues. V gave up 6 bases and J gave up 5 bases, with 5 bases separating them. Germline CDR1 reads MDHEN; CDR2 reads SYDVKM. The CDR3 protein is CASRENNEQFF. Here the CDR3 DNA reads TGTGCCAGCAGGGAGAACAATGAGCAGTTCTTC.

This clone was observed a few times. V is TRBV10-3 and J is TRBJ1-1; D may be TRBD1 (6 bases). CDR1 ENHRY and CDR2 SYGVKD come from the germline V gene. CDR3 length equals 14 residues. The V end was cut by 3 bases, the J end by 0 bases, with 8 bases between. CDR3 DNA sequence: TGTGCCATCAGTGACGGACAGCTGAACACTGAAGCTTTCTTT. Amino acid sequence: CAISDGQLNTEAFF.

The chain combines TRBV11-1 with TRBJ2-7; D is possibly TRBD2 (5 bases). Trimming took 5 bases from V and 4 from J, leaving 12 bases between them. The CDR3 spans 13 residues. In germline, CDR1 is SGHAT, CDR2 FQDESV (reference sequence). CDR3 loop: CASSPRVAYEQYF. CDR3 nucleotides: TGTGCCAGCAGCCCGCGGGTCGCTTACGAGCAGTACTTC.

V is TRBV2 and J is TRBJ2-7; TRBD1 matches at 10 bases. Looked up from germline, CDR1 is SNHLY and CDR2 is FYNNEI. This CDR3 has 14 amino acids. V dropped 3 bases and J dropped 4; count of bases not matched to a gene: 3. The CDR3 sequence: CASSEDRGNYEQYF. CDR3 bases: TGTGCCAGCAGTGAGGACAGGGGGAATTACGAGCAGTACTTC.

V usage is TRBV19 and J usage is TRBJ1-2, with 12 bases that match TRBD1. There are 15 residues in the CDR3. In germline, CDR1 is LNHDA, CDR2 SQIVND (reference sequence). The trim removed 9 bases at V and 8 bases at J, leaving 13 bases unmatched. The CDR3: CASSLGTGGGSGYTF. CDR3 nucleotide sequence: TGTGCCAGCTCTCTAGGGACAGGGGGCGGTTCAGGCTACACCTTC. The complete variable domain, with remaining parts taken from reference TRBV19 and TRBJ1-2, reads DGGITQSPKYLFRKEGQNVTLSCEQNLNHDAMYWYRQDPGQGLRLIYYSQIVNDFQKGDIAEGYSVSREKKESFPLTVTSAQKNPTAFYLCASSLGTGGGSGYTFGSGTRLTVV.

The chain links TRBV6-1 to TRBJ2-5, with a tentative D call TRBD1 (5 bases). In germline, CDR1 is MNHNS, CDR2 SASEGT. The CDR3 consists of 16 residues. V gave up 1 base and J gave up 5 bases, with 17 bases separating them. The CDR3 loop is CASSEVGRGILETQYF. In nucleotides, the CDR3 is TGTGCCAGCAGTGAAGTGGGAAGGGGAATTTTGGAGACCCAGTACTTC.

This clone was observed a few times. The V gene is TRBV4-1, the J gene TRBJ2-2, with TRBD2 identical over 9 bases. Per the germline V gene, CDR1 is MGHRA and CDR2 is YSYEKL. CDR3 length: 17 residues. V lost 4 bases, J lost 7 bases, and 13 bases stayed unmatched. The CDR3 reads CASSPQAGGPWGGELFF. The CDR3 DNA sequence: TGCGCCAGCAGCCCTCAGGCGGGAGGGCCTTGGGGCGGGGAGCTGTTTTTT.

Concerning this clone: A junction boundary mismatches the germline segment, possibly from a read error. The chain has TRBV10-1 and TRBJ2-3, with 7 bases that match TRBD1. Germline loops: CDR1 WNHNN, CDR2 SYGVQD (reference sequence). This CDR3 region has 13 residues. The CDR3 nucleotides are TGCGCCAGCGGTGAAGGGGGCCCAGATACGCAGTATTTT. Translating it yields CASGEGGPDTQYF.